This is a list of T cell receptor beta chains from one sample in a study of T-cell reconstitution after alpha-beta-depleted transplantation in children. Via MiXCR, TCRdb re-called the PCR reads, giving one row per CDR3 protein. In the table there are about 460,000 distinct CDR3 sequences, around 13% of which are singletons. The material was PBMCs from the stem cell graft donor, obtained from the stem cell graft. Source of these receptors: a human donor who donated a stem cell graft to a child with combined immunodeficiency. Both conserved end residues are part of each CDR3. D genes are given only for firm matches. Size values are once, few and many counts, or a class for expanded clones, and some rows have none.

V: TRBV2
size: few
J: TRBJ2-3
D: .
DNA: TGTGCCAGCAACCAAGTGGGAAGTACAGATACGCAGTATTTT
CDR3: CASNQVGSTDTQYF

V: TRBV2
size: .
J: TRBJ2-1
D: .
DNA: TGTGCCAGCAGTGAAAATCCGGGGGCCTCCGGCAATGAGCAGTTCTTC
CDR3: CASSENPGASGNEQFF

V: TRBV11-2
size: few
J: TRBJ1-6
D: .
DNA: TGTGCCAGCAGCTTGTGGCAGCCCAGATCACCCCTCCACTTT
CDR3: CASSLWQPRSPLHF

V: TRBV7-2
size: .
J: TRBJ2-4
D: .
DNA: TGTGCCATCAGCTTAGCGAGGGCCAAAAACATTCAGTACTTC
CDR3: CAISLARAKNIQYF

V: TRBV5-4
size: .
J: TRBJ2-6
D: TRBD2
DNA: TGTGCCAGCAGCTTGGAGCTAGCGGGAGGCCCCATCTCTGGGGCCAACGTCCTGACTTTC
CDR3: CASSLELAGGPISGANVLTF

V: TRBV19
size: few
J: TRBJ2-2
D: TRBD2
DNA: TGTGCCAGCGGGTGGGCTACGGGGACTAGCTTCACCGGGGAGCTGTTTTTT
CDR3: CASGWATGTSFTGELFF

V: TRBV27
size: many
J: TRBJ2-1
D: .
DNA: TGTGCCAGCAGTTCAGGGACAGGCGGGGGGAATGAGCAGTTCTTC
CDR3: CASSSGTGGGNEQFF

V: TRBV12-3/TRBV12-4
size: .
J: TRBJ2-1
D: .
DNA: TGTGCCAGCAGTTTAATGTCAGGGGACTTGTACAATGAGCAGTTCTTC
CDR3: CASSLMSGDLYNEQFF

V: TRBV3-1
size: few
J: TRBJ2-2
D: .
DNA: TGTGCCAGCAGCCACTTGCTAAACACCGGGGAGCTGTTTTTT
CDR3: CASSHLLNTGELFF

V: TRBV4-3
size: many
J: TRBJ1-5
D: .
DNA: TGCGCCAGCAGCCAAGATGGGGGATACAATCAGCCCCAGCATTTT
CDR3: CASSQDGGYNQPQHF

V: TRBV5-6
size: many
J: TRBJ2-5
D: TRBD2
DNA: TGTGCCAGCAGAAGGGGAGCTAGCGGCGGGACCCAGTACTTC
CDR3: CASRRGASGGTQYF

V: TRBV20-1
size: .
J: TRBJ2-1
D: TRBD2
DNA: TGCAGTGCTAGCCCCGGACTAGCGGGATCCGATGAGCAGTTCTTC
CDR3: CSASPGLAGSDEQFF

V: TRBV25-1
size: few
J: TRBJ2-5
D: .
DNA: TGTGCCAGCAGTGAAGGGTGGGAGACCCAGTACTTC
CDR3: CASSEGWETQYF

V: TRBV7-3
size: .
J: TRBJ2-6
D: .
DNA: TGTGCCAGCAGCTTAAGAGCTACACCGACCTCTGGGGCCAACGTCCTGACTTTC
CDR3: CASSLRATPTSGANVLTF

V: TRBV24-1
size: .
J: TRBJ2-5
D: .
DNA: TGTGCCACCAGTGACCCCAGGGTTGGGACCCAGTACTTC
CDR3: CATSDPRVGTQYF

V: TRBV12-3/TRBV12-4
size: .
J: TRBJ1-4
D: .
DNA: TGTGCCAGCAGTCGTCGACTCGGGGAAAAACTGTTTTTT
CDR3: CASSRRLGEKLFF

V: TRBV30
size: few
J: TRBJ2-3
D: .
DNA: TGTGCGGCGGGAGATACGCAGTATTTT
CDR3: CAAGDTQYF

V: TRBV24-1
size: few
J: TRBJ2-5
D: .
DNA: TGTGCCACCAGTGTGACGGGAGAGACCCAGTACTTC
CDR3: CATSVTGETQYF

V: TRBV12-3/TRBV12-4
size: .
J: TRBJ2-2
D: .
DNA: TGTGCCAGCCCCCCCCCAGCCACCGGGGAGCTGTTTTTT
CDR3: CASPPPATGELFF

V: TRBV9
size: .
J: TRBJ2-6
D: TRBD2
DNA: TGTGCCAGCAGCGTAGGTCCTAGCGGGGACTCTGGGGCCAACGTCCTGACTTTC
CDR3: CASSVGPSGDSGANVLTF

V: TRBV11-2
size: .
J: TRBJ2-7
D: .
DNA: TGTGCCAGCAGCTTAGAGGGCGGCGCAGGGGGGACCTACGAGCAGTACTTC
CDR3: CASSLEGGAGGTYEQYF

V: TRBV28
size: many
J: TRBJ2-7
D: .
DNA: TGTGCCAGCGGGCTCGGATTGGGCTCCTACGAGCAGTACTTC
CDR3: CASGLGLGSYEQYF

V: TRBV6-2/TRBV6-3
size: few
J: TRBJ2-1
D: TRBD1
DNA: TGTGCCAGCAGTTACTCTGGAATGCCGGGACAGGGGATCTTTGGTTACAATGAGCAGTTCTTC
CDR3: CASSYSGMPGQGIFGYNEQFF

V: TRBV20-1
size: few
J: TRBJ2-3
D: TRBD1
DNA: TGCAGTGCTAGAGCCTTGAGGGACAGGGGCCCAGATACGCAGTATTTT
CDR3: CSARALRDRGPDTQYF

V: TRBV12-3/TRBV12-4
size: many
J: TRBJ2-1
D: TRBD1
DNA: TGTGCCAGCAGTTTTGGACAGGGGCCTTACAATGAGCAGTTCTTC
CDR3: CASSFGQGPYNEQFF

V: TRBV12-3/TRBV12-4
size: many
J: TRBJ2-4
D: .
DNA: TGTGCCAGCAGTTTCGGCTCAGAGGACATTCAGTACTTC
CDR3: CASSFGSEDIQYF

V: TRBV12-3/TRBV12-4
size: many
J: TRBJ1-5
D: TRBD1
DNA: TGTGCCAGCAAGGGCAGGGGGTCACTTCAGCCCCAGCATTTT
CDR3: CASKGRGSLQPQHF

V: TRBV2
size: .
J: TRBJ2-3
D: TRBD1
DNA: TGTGCCAGCAAGGACAGGGGGACAGATACGCAGTATTTT
CDR3: CASKDRGTDTQYF

V: TRBV11-1
size: .
J: TRBJ2-5
D: .
DNA: TGTGCCAGCAGCTTAGGATTATCGTCAGCCAGGTACCAAGAGACCCAGTACTTC
CDR3: CASSLGLSSARYQETQYF

V: TRBV19
size: .
J: TRBJ1-1
D: .
DNA: TGTGCCAGTAGTATAGATTTGCCCGCCGGGTCCACTGAAGCTTTCTTT
CDR3: CASSIDLPAGSTEAFF

V: TRBV1
size: .
J: TRBJ2-3
D: .
DNA: TGCACCAGCGGCGCGACCGCCCCAGATACGCAGTATTTT
CDR3: CTSGATAPDTQYF

V: TRBV18
size: few
J: TRBJ1-2
D: .
DNA: TGTGCCAGCTCACCACAAATCTTTGACTCAGGCGATGGCTACACCTTC
CDR3: CASSPQIFDSGDGYTF

V: TRBV6-1
size: few
J: TRBJ1-5
D: .
DNA: TGTGCCAGCAGTGTAGGCAGGCAATATAGCAATCAGCCCCAGCATTTT
CDR3: CASSVGRQYSNQPQHF

V: TRBV10-3
size: few
J: TRBJ2-1
D: .
DNA: TGTGCCATCACCCGACAAAGCTCCTACAATGAGCAGTTCTTC
CDR3: CAITRQSSYNEQFF

V: TRBV12-3/TRBV12-4
size: few
J: TRBJ2-1
D: TRBD2
DNA: TGTGCCAGCACCATAGCGGGACTAGCCGCCAATGAGCAGTTCTTC
CDR3: CASTIAGLAANEQFF

V: TRBV4-2
size: few
J: TRBJ1-2
D: TRBD1
DNA: TGTGCCAGCAGCCAGGCATTTAACAGGGGAACCTATGGCTACACCTTC
CDR3: CASSQAFNRGTYGYTF

V: TRBV20-1
size: few
J: TRBJ1-5
D: .
DNA: TGCAGTGCCACCCATCGGGGAGGTCAGCCCCAGCATTTT
CDR3: CSATHRGGQPQHF

V: TRBV27
size: .
J: TRBJ1-2
D: .
DNA: TGTGCCAGCAGTTTAGGCAGGGGAGGCTATGGCTACACCTTC
CDR3: CASSLGRGGYGYTF

V: TRBV6-5
size: many
J: TRBJ1-4
D: .
DNA: TGTGCCAGCAGTTCCAGGGGCTCTAATGAAAAACTGTTTTTT
CDR3: CASSSRGSNEKLFF

V: TRBV6-2/TRBV6-3
size: few
J: TRBJ2-3
D: TRBD1
DNA: TGTGCCAGCAGTTACTCCGGGACAGGGTACACAGATACGCAGTATTTT
CDR3: CASSYSGTGYTDTQYF

V: TRBV11-2
size: .
J: TRBJ2-3
D: TRBD1
DNA: TGTGCCAGCAGGACGACAGGGGGGAATACGCAGTATTTT
CDR3: CASRTTGGNTQYF

V: TRBV27
size: .
J: TRBJ2-5
D: .
DNA: TGTGCCAGCAGAGCAGGGTTGGAGACCCAGTACTTC
CDR3: CASRAGLETQYF

V: TRBV12-3/TRBV12-4
size: many
J: TRBJ1-5
D: .
DNA: TGTGCCAGCAGTTTAGGCGGGGGGTATCAGCCCCAGCATTTT
CDR3: CASSLGGGYQPQHF

V: TRBV29-1
size: .
J: TRBJ1-2
D: .
DNA: TGCAGCGTTGAATTTGGGCATCTCTATGGCTACACCTTC
CDR3: CSVEFGHLYGYTF

V: TRBV24-1
size: .
J: TRBJ2-1
D: .
DNA: TGTGCCACCAGTGATTTGGGCTGGAACCGGAATGAGCAGTTCTTC
CDR3: CATSDLGWNRNEQFF

V: TRBV20-1
size: few
J: TRBJ1-2
D: .
DNA: TGCAGTGCTAGAAGGGGCGGGAATGGCTACACCTTC
CDR3: CSARRGGNGYTF

V: TRBV24-1
size: many
J: TRBJ2-3
D: .
DNA: TGTGCCACCAGTGATTTGAACCCAACAGATACGCAGTATTTT
CDR3: CATSDLNPTDTQYF